A single sample is the source of the 22 T cell receptor beta chains below, sequenced in a study of T cells in Graves' hyperthyroidism and ophthalmopathy. Authors of the study amplified TCR beta CDR3 regions from RNA transcripts. The primer set for the first-round RT-PCR of the TCR CDR3 was HTBI. TCRdb recomputed calls from the multiplex PCR reads with MiXCR, one row per CDR3 protein. The sample has about 180,000 distinct CDR3 sequences, approximately 9% seen once. Sequencing used blood. These receptors originate from a woman aged 18-29 years with Graves' hyperthyroidism that later progressed to Graves' ophthalmopathy.

This clonotype was recorded many times. This chain uses TRBV7-2 with TRBJ2-1; D uncertain. Trimming left V 8 bases short and J 0 bases short, with 14 bases between. The CDR3 is made up of 15 amino acids. Germline V gene sequence: CDR1 SGHTA, CDR2 FQGNSA. CDR3 DNA: TGTGCCAGCCCCCCCCCGGAGAGCTCCTACAATGAGCAGTTCTTC. Amino acid sequence: CASPPPESSYNEQFF.

This clonotype was seen repeatedly, ten times or more. The V and J genes are TRBV29-1 and TRBJ1-2, with D hard to call. V was shortened by 3 bases and J by 12 bases, with 14 bases between the two germline ends. Looked up from germline, CDR1 is SQVTM and CDR2 is ANQGSEA. There are 11 residues in the CDR3. The DNA for the CDR3 is TGCAGCGTTGATTCAGTCGCCAGCGACACCTTC. This codes for CSVDSVASDTF.

The chain links TRBV5-6 to TRBJ2-1, with no clear D. The germline gives CDR1 SGHDT, CDR2 YYEEEE. V dropped 2 bases and J dropped 5 bases, with 8 bases sitting between them. CDR3 length: 13 residues. The CDR3 loop reads CASSFRGHNEQFF. In nucleotides, the CDR3 is TGTGCCAGCAGCTTCCGAGGCCACAATGAGCAGTTCTTC.

The rearrangement links TRBV25-1 to TRBJ2-3; the D gene is possibly TRBD2 (6 bases). V was shortened by 0 bases and J by 0 bases, with 13 bases between the two germline ends. The CDR3 contains 17 residues. The V gene's germline CDR1 is MGHDK and CDR2 SYGVNS. The CDR3 DNA is TGTGCCAGCAGTGAATATGTCGGCGGGACTAGCACAGATACGCAGTATTTT. Translating gives CASSEYVGGTSTDTQYF.

The chain links TRBV4-1 to TRBJ2-7, with D tentatively TRBD2 (6 bases). Deletions cut 0 bases from V and 7 bases from J, with 10 bases between. CDR1 and CDR2 from the germline V gene are MGHRA and YSYEKL. This CDR3 spans 13 amino acids. Here the CDR3 reads CASSQEGGWEQYF. CDR3 bases: TGCGCCAGCAGCCAAGAGGGGGGTTGGGAGCAGTACTTC.

The chain uses TRBV3-1 and TRBJ2-5; possibly TRBD2 for D (7 bases). With 4 bases removed from V and 1 base from J, the gap between germline ends came to 22 bases. The germline V gene encodes CDR1 LGHDT and CDR2 YNNKEL (reference sequence). The CDR3 totals 18 residues. The DNA for the CDR3 is TGTGCCAGCAGCCCCCCCCGGGGGGCGGGGGCCTTCCAAGAGACCCAGTACTTC. Its translation: CASSPPRGAGAFQETQYF.

This clonotype came up many times. This chain links TRBV10-3 with TRBJ1-6; D may be TRBD1 (5 bases). This CDR3 has 15 amino acids. Germline V CDR1 and CDR2: ENHRY, SYGVKD. Trimming removed 6 bases from V and 5 bases from J, with 14 bases in between. The CDR3: CAIRATGQDNSPLHF. For the CDR3, the DNA is TGTGCCATCAGGGCCACAGGACAAGATAATTCACCCCTCCACTTT.

This clonotype was counted a few times. A junction end diverges from the germline sequence, so it may reflect a read error. The rearrangement uses TRBV7-3 and TRBJ2-7, with a weak D call TRBD1 (5 bases). The CDR3 sequence is 16 residues long. Germline CDR1 is SGHTA and CDR2 is FQGTGA. The CDR3 nucleotides read TGTGCCAGCAGCTTACGGTCCCCAGGGAACTCCTACGAGCGGTACTTC. Translated: CASSLRSPGNSYERYF. The whole variable domain, remainder taken from reference TRBV7-3 and TRBJ2-7, is GAGVSQTPSNKVTEKGKYVELRCDPISGHTALYWYRQSLGQGPEFLIYFQGTGAADDSGLPNDRFFAVRPEGSVSTLKIQRTERGDSAVYLCASSLRSPGNSYERYFGPGTRLTVT.

This clonotype occurred many times. The rearrangement joins TRBV20-1 to TRBJ1-2, with a possible D match to TRBD1 (5 bases). The germline gives CDR1 DFQATT, CDR2 SNEGSKA (reference sequence). The CDR3 sequence is 13 residues long. Trimming took 4 bases from V and 7 from J, leaving 16 bases between them. The CDR3 coding sequence is TGCAGTGCTATTCTAGGGACCCGCGGTGGCTACACCTTC. Translated: CSAILGTRGGYTF.

There are many counts of this clonotype. This chain uses TRBV20-1 with TRBJ1-5; 8 nucleotides match TRBD1. Germline V lookup: CDR1 DFQATT, CDR2 SNEGSKA (reference sequence). Trimming took 6 bases from V and 4 from J; bases not matched to a gene: 2. This CDR3 comprises 12 residues. CDR3 amino acids: CSARTGNQPQHF. The CDR3 nucleotides are TGCAGTGCAAGGACAGGGAATCAGCCCCAGCATTTT.

This clonotype was detected only a few times. The V and J genes are TRBV3-1 and TRBJ1-4; D gene uncertain. The germline V gene encodes CDR1 LGHDT and CDR2 YNNKEL (reference sequence). V lost 1 base to trimming and J lost 4 bases, with 13 bases between them. The CDR3 is made up of 16 amino acids. CDR3 protein: CASSQAKSSDNEKLFF. The CDR3 DNA reads as TGTGCCAGCAGCCAAGCTAAGAGCAGTGATAATGAAAAACTGTTTTTT.

In this sample, this clonotype turned up many times. The rearrangement links TRBV28 to TRBJ2-6; 12 nucleotides match TRBD1. Per germline, CDR1 MDHEN and CDR2 SYDVKM. V shed 7 bases, J shed 0 bases, and the junction held 1 base outside the gene matches. The CDR3 is made up of 16 amino acids. The CDR3 sequence: CASKGQGASGANVLTF. The CDR3 nucleotides read TGTGCCAGCAAGGGACAGGGGGCCTCTGGGGCCAACGTCCTGACTTTC.

This clonotype was counted ten times or more. At one of its ends the junction is not consistent with the germline gene, which may arise from a read error. The chain uses TRBV5-1 and TRBJ1-1; perhaps TRBD1 as D (5 bases). Per germline, CDR1 SGHRS and CDR2 YFSETQ. The CDR3 is 14 amino acids. CDR3 in DNA: TGCGCCAACAGCCAAGGGGTTGCTAACACTGAAGCTTTCTTT. It translates to CANSQGVANTEAFF.

The V call is TRBV7-6, the J call TRBJ2-1; D not certain. The CDR3 spans 15 residues. CDR1 SGHVS and CDR2 FNYEAQ come from the germline V gene. With 1 base removed from V and 4 bases from J, the gap between germline ends came to 11 bases. CDR3 sequence: CASSLGEDLYNEQFF. CDR3 DNA sequence: TGTGCCAGCAGCTTAGGTGAAGACTTATACAATGAGCAGTTCTTC.

This clonotype was found many times. V usage is TRBV28 and J usage is TRBJ1-1, with a weak D call TRBD1 (5 bases). Trimming cost V 6 bases and J 4 bases, with 12 bases left between them. The CDR3 runs 13 residues. Germline values: CDR1 MDHEN, CDR2 SYDVKM. The CDR3 loop is CASSVIGGTEAFF. CDR3 in DNA: TGTGCCAGCAGCGTCATTGGGGGCACTGAAGCTTTCTTT.

This clonotype was picked up a small number of times. The chain joins TRBV6-5 to TRBJ2-2; D is possibly TRBD2 (6 bases). Trimming removed 0 bases at V and 4 bases at J, with 6 bases between. Germline V CDR1 and CDR2: MNHEY, SVGAGI. The CDR3 consists of 14 residues. Written as DNA, the CDR3 is TGTGCCAGCAGTTACTCTAGCGGCACCGGGGAGCTGTTTTTT. The encoded protein is CASSYSSGTGELFF.

This clonotype was seen many times. The genes are TRBV10-3 and TRBJ1-3, with 9 nucleotides matching TRBD1. Germline V CDR1 and CDR2: ENHRY, SYGVKD. The V segment lost 6 bases and the J segment 7 bases; nucleotides outside the gene matches: 7. This CDR3 has 14 residues. CDR3 protein: CAIRGQGVTNTIYF. The CDR3 DNA reads TGTGCCATCAGGGGACAGGGAGTAACCAACACCATATATTTT.

This clonotype showed up many times. The chain joins TRBV2 to TRBJ1-4; 9 nucleotides match TRBD1. The germline V gene has CDR1 SNHLY and CDR2 FYNNEI. The CDR3 consists of 14 residues. J was trimmed by 8 bases and V by 7 bases; bases with no gene match: 8. Written as DNA, the CDR3 is TGTGCCAGCATATTACAGGGGGCAGAGGAAAAACTGTTTTTT. Its translation: CASILQGAEEKLFF. Full variable domain (outside the CDR3, taken from reference TRBV2 and TRBJ1-4): EPEVTQTPSHQVTQMGQEVILRCVPISNHLYFYWYRQILGQKVEFLVSFYNNEISEKSEIFDDQFSVERPDGSNFTLKIRSTKLEDSAMYFCASILQGAEEKLFFGSGTQLSVL.

There are a few counts of this clonotype. A much larger clone sits a single nucleotide away, making a read error possible. Lacking the conserved final phenylalanine or tryptophan, this CDR3 likely reflects a read error. The rearrangement uses TRBV27 and TRBJ1-1; D unclear. This CDR3 comprises 13 residues. Germline V gene sequence: CDR1 MNHEY, CDR2 SMNVEV (reference sequence). Trimming stripped 4 bases from V and 7 bases from J, with 13 bases between. CDR3 sequence (DNA): TGTGCCAGCAGTTCCCCACTGAGTCATGAAGCTTTCTCT. Translation: CASSSPLSHEAFS.

The chain carries TRBV19 and TRBJ2-7; D gene ambiguous. Deletions cut 2 bases from V and 4 bases from J, with 21 bases between. The CDR3 consists of 17 residues. Looked up from germline, CDR1 is LNHDA and CDR2 is SQIVND (reference sequence). The CDR3 DNA reads as TGTGCCAGTAGTATATCGCTCAGGATATGGGAACGGTACGAGCAGTACTTC. This sequence encodes CASSISLRIWERYEQYF.

The rearrangement links TRBV4-2 to TRBJ2-7; D gene uncertain. Germline lookup yields CDR1 LGHNA and CDR2 YNFKEQ. The CDR3 is 16 amino acids. The V end lost 2 bases, the J end lost 1 base, and 15 bases lay between the germline ends. The CDR3: CASSQSDTYSSYEQYF. Written as DNA, the CDR3 is TGTGCCAGCAGCCAATCAGACACGTACTCATCCTACGAGCAGTACTTC.

In this sample, this clonotype turned up many times. The rearrangement uses TRBV7-9 and TRBJ2-3; the D gene could be TRBD1 or TRBD2 (5 bases each). Germline values: CDR1 SEHNR, CDR2 FQNEAQ (reference sequence). This CDR3 is built from 18 residues. Trimming stripped 3 bases from V and 0 bases from J, with 19 bases between. This chain's CDR3 is CASSLLTGTTSSTDTQYF. CDR3 DNA sequence: TGTGCCAGCAGCTTGCTCACCGGGACCACCTCTAGCACAGATACGCAGTATTTT.